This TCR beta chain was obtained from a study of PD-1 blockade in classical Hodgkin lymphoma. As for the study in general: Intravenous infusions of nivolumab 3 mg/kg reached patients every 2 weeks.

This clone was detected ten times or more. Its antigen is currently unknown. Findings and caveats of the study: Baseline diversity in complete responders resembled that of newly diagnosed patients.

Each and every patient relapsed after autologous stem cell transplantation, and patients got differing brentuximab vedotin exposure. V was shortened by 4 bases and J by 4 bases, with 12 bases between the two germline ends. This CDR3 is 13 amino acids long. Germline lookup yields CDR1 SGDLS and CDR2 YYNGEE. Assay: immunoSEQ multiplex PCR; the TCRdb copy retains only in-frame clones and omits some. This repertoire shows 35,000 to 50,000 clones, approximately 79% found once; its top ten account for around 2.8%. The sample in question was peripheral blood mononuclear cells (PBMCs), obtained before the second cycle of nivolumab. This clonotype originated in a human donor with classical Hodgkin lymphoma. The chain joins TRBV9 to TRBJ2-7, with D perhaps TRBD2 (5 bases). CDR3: CASSSGGGYEQYF. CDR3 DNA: TGTGCCAGCAGCTCAGGAGGTGGGTACGAGCAGTACTTC.